The sequence of this TCR beta chain was determined in a study of lymphopenia after photon versus proton radiotherapy. Comments on this clone: Its specificity is not known.

Germline V gives CDR1 LNHDA, CDR2 SQIVND (reference sequence). The CDR3 covers 16 residues. After removal of 6 bases from V and 6 bases from J, the junction contained 10 bases not matched to a gene. Study findings and constraints: Photon-treated patients lost naive T cells and TCR diversity; proton-treated stayed stable. In patients who died, overall survival fell as post-nadir TCR diversity dropped more. Only patients who died were analyzed for survival; proton advantage is unproven.

Produced via immunoSEQ multiplex PCR; TCRdb's table is partial and in-frame only. The table has under 80,000 clones, approximately 84% seen once. The sequences come from peripheral blood, collected from a patient treated with photon-based radiotherapy. The receptor was derived from a man aged 40-49 years with gastric cancer. This chain joins TRBV19 and TRBJ1-5; 11 bases match TRBD1. The CDR3 spells CASRQTGTGGFQPQHF. CDR3 nucleotides: TGTGCCAGTAGGCAGACCGGGACAGGGGGGTTTCAGCCCCAGCATTTT.